This TCR beta chain was profiled in a study of vaccination effects on CD4 cells after COVID-19. Worth noting for this clone: Its antigen is undetermined.

Produced via immunoSEQ multiplex PCR; TCRdb's table is partial and in-frame only. The sample has about 24,000 clones; around four fifths are singletons. Sequencing followed a ViraFEST assay step that expanded antigen-specific CD4+ T cells with viral peptide pools. Researchers isolated CD4+ T cells once approximately 10 days of culture had elapsed. All study participants received two doses of BNT162b2 or mRNA-1273 vaccine. Cultures got half-medium changes with IL-2 on days 3 and 7. J lost 3 bases, V lost 2 bases, and 3 bases had no gene match. Germline V gives CDR1 MDHEN, CDR2 SYDVKM. The CDR3 spans 14 residues. Study-wide results and limits: Marked contraction was observed in infection-induced and vaccine-induced clones late after vaccination.

The chain has TRBV28 and TRBJ2-5; 7 bases are a match to TRBD1. The TCR comes from a human donor who received a COVID-19 vaccine. Specimen: CD4+ T cells from PBMCs cultured with HCoV-NL63 spike peptides, collected after COVID-19 vaccination. CDR3 in amino acids: CASSLVGTEETQYF. The CDR3 DNA follows: TGTGCCAGCAGTTTAGTGGGGACAGAAGAGACCCAGTACTTC.